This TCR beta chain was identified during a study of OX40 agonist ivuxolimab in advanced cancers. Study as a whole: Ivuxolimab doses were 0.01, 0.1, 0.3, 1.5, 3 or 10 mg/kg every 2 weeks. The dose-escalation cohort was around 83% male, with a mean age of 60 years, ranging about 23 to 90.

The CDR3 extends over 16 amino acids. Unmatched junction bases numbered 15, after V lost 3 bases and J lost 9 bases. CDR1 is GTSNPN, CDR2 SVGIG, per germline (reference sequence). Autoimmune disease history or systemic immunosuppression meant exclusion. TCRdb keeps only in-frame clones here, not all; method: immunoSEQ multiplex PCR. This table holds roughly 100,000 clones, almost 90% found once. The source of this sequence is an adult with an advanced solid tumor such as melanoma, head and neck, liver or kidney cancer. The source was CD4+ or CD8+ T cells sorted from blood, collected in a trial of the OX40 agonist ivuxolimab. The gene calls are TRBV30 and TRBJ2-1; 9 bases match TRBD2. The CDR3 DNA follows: TGTGCCTGGAGCCTTGCGACTAGCGGATTACGGAGTGAGCAGTTCTTC. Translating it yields CAWSLATSGLRSEQFF. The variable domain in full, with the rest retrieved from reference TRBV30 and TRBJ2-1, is SQTIHQWPATLVQPVGSPLSLECTVEGTSNPNLYWYRQAAGRGLQLLFYSVGIGQISSEVPQNLSASRPQDRQFILSSKKLLLSDSGFYLCAWSLATSGLRSEQFFGPGTRLTVL.